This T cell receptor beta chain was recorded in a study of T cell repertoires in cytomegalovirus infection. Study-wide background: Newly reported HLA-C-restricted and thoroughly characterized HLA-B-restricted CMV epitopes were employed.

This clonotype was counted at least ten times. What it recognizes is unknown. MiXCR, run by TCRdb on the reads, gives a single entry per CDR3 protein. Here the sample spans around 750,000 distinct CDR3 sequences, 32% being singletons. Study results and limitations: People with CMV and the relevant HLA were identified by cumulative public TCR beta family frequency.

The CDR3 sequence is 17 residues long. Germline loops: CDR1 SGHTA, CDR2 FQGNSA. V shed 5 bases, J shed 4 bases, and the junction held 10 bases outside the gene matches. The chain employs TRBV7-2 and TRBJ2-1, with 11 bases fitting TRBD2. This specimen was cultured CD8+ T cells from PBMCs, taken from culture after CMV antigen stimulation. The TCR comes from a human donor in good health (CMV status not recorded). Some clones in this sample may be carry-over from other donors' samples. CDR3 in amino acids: CASSRPTSGVGYNEQFF. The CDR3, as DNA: TGTGCCAGCAGCCGCCCGACTAGCGGGGTAGGATACAATGAGCAGTTCTTC.